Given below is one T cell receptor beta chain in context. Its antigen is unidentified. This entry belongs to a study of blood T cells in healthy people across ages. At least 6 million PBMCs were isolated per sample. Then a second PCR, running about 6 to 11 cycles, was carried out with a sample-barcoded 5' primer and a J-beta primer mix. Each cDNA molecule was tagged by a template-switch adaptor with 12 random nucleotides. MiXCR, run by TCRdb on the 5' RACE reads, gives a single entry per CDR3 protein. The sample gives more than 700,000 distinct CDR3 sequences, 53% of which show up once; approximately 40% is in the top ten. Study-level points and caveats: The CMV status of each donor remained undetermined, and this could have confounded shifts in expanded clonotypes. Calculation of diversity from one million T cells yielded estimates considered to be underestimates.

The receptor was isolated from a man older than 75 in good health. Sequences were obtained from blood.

This chain's CDR3 is CASSLNGDTDNEQFF. CDR3 sequence (DNA): TGTGCCAGCAGCTTAAATGGGGACACCGACAATGAGCAGTTCTTC. The chain couples TRBV7-9 to TRBJ2-1, with D possibly matching TRBD1 (6 bases). Looked up from germline, CDR1 is SEHNR and CDR2 is FQNEAQ (reference sequence). V was cut by 2 bases and J by 5 bases, with 13 bases left in between. The CDR3 loop spans 15 amino acids.